The 32 T cell receptor beta chains in this list originate from one sample, sequenced in a study of spatial heterogeneity in lung cancer. TCRdb itself ran the 5' RACE reads through MiXCR, one entry per CDR3 protein. The sample has under 75,000 distinct CDR3 sequences, roughly 8% seen once. As to time point: sample taken at primary tumor resection. Sequencing was performed on whole RNA extracted from tumor and nontumor lung tissue, or from frozen PBMC, and the material was left unsorted. The sequenced sample was PBMCs, obtained at surgery. The receptor set was obtained from a female donor with early-stage non-small cell lung cancer.

This clonotype was detected ten times or more. This chain joins TRBV2 and TRBJ2-7; D possibly uses TRBD1 or TRBD2 (5 bases each). Trimming took off 6 bases at V and 3 bases at J, with 9 bases between the two ends. The CDR3 runs 12 residues. Germline assignment: CDR1 SNHLY and CDR2 FYNNEI. The CDR3 region has the DNA TGTGCCAGCAGCGTTGGGGGCTACGAGCAGTACTTC. Residues: CASSVGGYEQYF.

The chain has TRBV15 and TRBJ2-2; D not certain. Germline CDR1 reads LNHNV; CDR2 reads YYDKDF (reference sequence). The V gene lost 0 bases and the J gene lost 3 bases, with 8 bases spanning the gap. The CDR3 runs to 15 residues. CDR3 region: CATSRDEMYTGELFF. CDR3 sequence (DNA): TGTGCCACCAGCAGAGATGAAATGTACACCGGGGAGCTGTTTTTT.

As for this clonotype: With a much larger clone just one base away, this may be a read error. V and J are TRBV11-2 and TRBJ1-3; possible D gene TRBD1, 5 bases. Germline V lookup: CDR1 SGHAT, CDR2 FQNNGV. The CDR3 consists of 16 residues. Here the CDR3 DNA reads TGTGCCGGCAGCTTAGCCCGGACCCTCGGGGCAAACACCATATATTTT. Its translation is CAGSLARTLGANTIYF.

The chain couples TRBV5-1 to TRBJ2-1, with 7 bases aligning to TRBD1. CDR1 is SGHRS, CDR2 YFSETQ, per germline. V shed 6 bases and J 0 bases; nucleotides not matched to a gene: 9. The CDR3 totals 16 residues. Here the CDR3 DNA reads TGCGCCAGCACCGGTGGGACAGCTAGCTCCTACAATGAGCAGTTCTTC. It specifies CASTGGTASSYNEQFF.

There are a few counts of this clonotype. J is TRBJ2-3 and V is TRBV20-1, with D maybe TRBD1 (6 bases). The V gene lost 8 bases and the J gene lost 3 bases, with 18 bases spanning the gap. The CDR3 sequence is 14 residues long. Germline lookup yields CDR1 DFQATT and CDR2 SNEGSKA (reference sequence). This CDR3 is CSSTDNRVTDTQYF. As DNA, the CDR3 is TGCAGTTCTACAGACAACAGGGTTACAGATACGCAGTATTTT.

Relative to its sample, this clonotype is medium-sized. The chain is built from TRBV28 and TRBJ2-3, with TRBD1 matching over 7 bases. This CDR3 region has 16 residues. Trimming took 4 bases from V and 2 from J; bases not matched to a gene: 9. CDR1 is MDHEN and CDR2 is SYDVKM in the germline V gene. The CDR3 is CASSSGDSPNTDTQYF. Written as DNA, the CDR3 is TGTGCCAGCAGTTCCGGGGACAGCCCAAACACAGATACGCAGTATTTT.

In this sample, this clonotype turned up many times. The chain uses TRBV20-1 and TRBJ2-1, with 8 bases fitting TRBD2. J lost 5 bases, V lost 3 bases, and 15 bases had no gene match. CDR3 length: 17 amino acids. Germline V gene sequence: CDR1 DFQATT, CDR2 SNEGSKA (reference sequence). The CDR3 nucleotides read TGCAGTGCTAGTGGACTCCTAGGGGGACTAGTCCACAATGAGCAGTTCTTC. The encoded protein is CSASGLLGGLVHNEQFF.

V and J are TRBV2 and TRBJ2-3; the D is unclear. The CDR3 runs to 14 residues. CDR1 is SNHLY, CDR2 FYNNEI, per germline. The V end was cut by 10 bases, the J end by 2 bases, with 16 bases between. CDR3: CAIQTAMTTDTQYF. The CDR3 nucleotides read TGTGCCATCCAGACGGCAATGACCACAGATACGCAGTATTTT. The full variable domain, in which reference TRBV2 and TRBJ2-3 provide the parts outside the CDR3, is EPEVTQTPSHQVTQMGQEVILRCVPISNHLYFYWYRQILGQKVEFLVSFYNNEISEKSEIFDDQFSVERPDGSNFTLKIRSTKLEDSAMYFCAIQTAMTTDTQYFGPGTRLTVL.

This chain uses TRBV18 with TRBJ2-2; D unresolved. Deletions cut 5 bases from V and 0 bases from J, with 10 bases between. The CDR3 runs to 15 residues. Per germline, CDR1 KGHSH and CDR2 LQKENI. CDR3 region: CASSVGFTNTGELFF. CDR3 DNA: TGTGCCAGCTCAGTGGGCTTTACGAACACCGGGGAGCTGTTTTTT.

This clonotype was counted ten times or more. V usage is TRBV6-2 or TRBV6-3 and J usage is TRBJ2-2, with 7 bases identical to TRBD2. Germline V lookup: CDR1 MNHEY, CDR2 SVGEGT. The ends lost 6 bases at V and 2 bases at J; junction bases unmatched: 9. This CDR3 comprises 16 residues. The CDR3 sequence is CASRLLTSRNTGELFF. CDR3 coding DNA: TGTGCCAGCAGACTCCTGACTAGCAGAAACACCGGGGAGCTGTTTTTT.

This clonotype was seen at least ten times. The chain is built from TRBV5-1 and TRBJ2-7; 11 bases align to TRBD2. V was pared by 0 bases and J by 4 bases, with 3 bases of the junction left unmatched. The CDR3 runs 15 residues. Germline V lookup: CDR1 SGHRS, CDR2 YFSETQ. CDR3 loop: CASSLGASGRYEQYF. The CDR3 DNA reads as TGCGCCAGCAGCTTGGGGGCTAGCGGGAGGTACGAGCAGTACTTC.

This clonotype was found a few times. The chain couples TRBV19 to TRBJ2-6; 9 bases line up with TRBD1. The CDR3 runs 18 residues. Per germline, CDR1 LNHDA and CDR2 SQIVND (reference sequence). V was pared by 2 bases and J by 0 bases, with 5 bases of the junction left unmatched. The chain's CDR3 is CASSIPGQGVSGANVLTF. The CDR3 nucleotides are TGTGCCAGTAGTATACCGGGACAGGGCGTCTCTGGGGCCAACGTCCTGACTTTC.

In this sample, this clonotype turned up many times. The rearrangement uses TRBV29-1 and TRBJ2-6, with D unresolved. This CDR3 comprises 13 residues. Germline V CDR1 and CDR2: SQVTM, ANQGSEA. Trimming removed 4 bases at V and 4 bases at J, with 8 bases between. Here the CDR3 DNA reads TGCAGCGTTGGGAATGAAGGGGCCAACGTCCTGACTTTC. It codes for CSVGNEGANVLTF.

At least ten counts were recorded for this clonotype. The chain combines TRBV10-3 with TRBJ2-7; the match to TRBD2 covers 14 bases. This CDR3 region has 15 residues. Germline CDR1 is ENHRY and CDR2 is SYGVKD. V shed 2 bases and J 4 bases; nucleotides not matched to a gene: 1. This CDR3 reads CAISEGLAGGYEQYV. The CDR3 nucleotides read TGTGCCATCAGTGAGGGACTAGCGGGGGGATACGAGCAGTACGTC.

This clonotype appeared many times. J is TRBJ1-5 and V is TRBV7-6; D gene unclear. CDR3 length: 12 residues. V lost 5 bases and J lost 6, with 8 bases in between. Looked up from germline, CDR1 is SGHVS and CDR2 is FNYEAQ. CDR3 coding DNA: TGTGCCAGCAGCCCCCCGGGTCAGCCCCAGCATTTT. Its translation: CASSPPGQPQHF. Variable domain in full (rest from reference TRBV7-6 and TRBJ1-5): GAGVSQSPRYKVTKRGQDVALRCDPISGHVSLYWYRQALGQGPEFLTYFNYEAQQDKSGLPNDRFSAERPEGSISTLTIQRTEQRDSAMYRCASSPPGQPQHFGDGTRLSIL.

This clonotype turned up a few times. The chain has TRBV21-1 and TRBJ1-2. TRBV21-1 has pseudogene status. The length of the CDR3 is 14 residues. The CDR3 here is CASSKVRGPYGYTF. Here the CDR3 DNA reads TGTGCCAGCAGCAAAGTTCGGGGTCCCTATGGCTACACCTTC.

This clonotype appeared a few times. The chain uses TRBV11-3 and TRBJ2-5; D gene uncertain. This CDR3 has 12 amino acids. V lost 1 base to trimming and J lost 8 bases, with 8 bases between them. Germline V CDR1 and CDR2: SGHNT, YENEEA. CDR3 bases: TGTGCCAGCAGCTTAGGGGATCACACCCAGTACTTC. It encodes CASSLGDHTQYF.

This chain links TRBV7-9 with TRBJ1-5; no definite D call. This CDR3 contains 15 residues. Germline V gene lookup returns CDR1 SEHNR and CDR2 FQNEAQ (reference sequence). With 1 base removed from V and 2 bases from J, the gap between germline ends came to 9 bases. The CDR3 region has the DNA TGTGCCAGCAGCTTAGTTGCTGGGGGCAATCAGCCCCAGCATTTT. It translates to CASSLVAGGNQPQHF.

This clonotype has a handful of counts. J is TRBJ2-3 and V is TRBV6-1, with a tentative D call TRBD1 (6 bases). V lost 8 bases to trimming and J lost 0 bases, with 12 bases between them. The CDR3 contains 14 residues. Per germline, CDR1 MNHNS and CDR2 SASEGT. This CDR3 reads CASRQDLSTDTQYF. The CDR3, as DNA: TGTGCCAGCCGACAGGACCTTAGCACAGATACGCAGTATTTT.

Only a few counts were recorded for this clonotype. This chain connects TRBV7-9 to TRBJ2-3; 9 bases map to TRBD2. V lost 6 bases, J lost 5 bases, and 9 bases stayed unmatched. Germline V gene lookup returns CDR1 SEHNR and CDR2 FQNEAQ (reference sequence). The CDR3 is 15 residues long. As DNA, the CDR3 is TGTGCCAGCAGGTCACCCTGGACTAGCGAAGATACGCAGTATTTT. Translating gives CASRSPWTSEDTQYF.

This clonotype was observed many times. This rearrangement joins TRBV12-3 or TRBV12-4 to TRBJ2-1; either TRBD1 or TRBD2 may supply D (6 bases each). CDR3 length: 15 residues. The V and J ends lost 1 base and 8 bases respectively, with 15 bases between them. As DNA, the CDR3 is TGTGCCAGCAGTTTAGGGGGGGCCTATCGGGATGAGCAGTTCTTC. Translating it yields CASSLGGAYRDEQFF.

This chain connects TRBV7-8 to TRBJ2-3; tentatively, D is TRBD1 or TRBD2 (7 bases each). Trimming shortened V by 7 bases and J by 0 bases, and 17 bases separated the two germline ends. The germline V gene encodes CDR1 SGHVS and CDR2 FQNEAQ. The CDR3 is made up of 16 amino acids. The CDR3 here is CASTFRGRASTDTQYF. CDR3 DNA: TGTGCCAGCACCTTCAGGGGGAGGGCCAGCACAGATACGCAGTATTTT.

This clonotype was picked up many times. This chain joins TRBV3-1 and TRBJ1-6; D is ambiguous. Germline CDR1 reads LGHDT; CDR2 reads YNNKEL (reference sequence). V was cut by 8 bases and J by 10 bases, with 12 bases left in between. The CDR3 length is 12 residues. The CDR3 loop is CASGSSVSPLHF. The CDR3 coding sequence is TGTGCCAGCGGTTCTTCCGTCTCACCCCTCCACTTT.

This clonotype was seen repeatedly, ten times or more. The chain recombines TRBV10-1 with TRBJ2-7, with D hard to call. Germline loops: CDR1 WNHNN, CDR2 SYGVQD (reference sequence). V dropped 0 bases and J dropped 3 bases, with 6 bases sitting between them. The CDR3 is 13 amino acids. The CDR3 sequence is CASSESLIYEQYF. CDR3 bases: TGCGCCAGCAGTGAGTCTCTGATCTACGAGCAGTACTTC.

The sample holds a few counts of this clonotype. This chain links TRBV7-9 with TRBJ2-1; D possibly uses TRBD1 or TRBD2 (5 bases each). V dropped 2 bases and J dropped 8 bases, with 19 bases sitting between them. This CDR3 is 16 amino acids long. Per germline, CDR1 SEHNR and CDR2 FQNEAQ (reference sequence). The CDR3 here is CASSLFRDLHLDEQFF. The CDR3 bases are TGTGCCAGCAGCTTATTTCGGGACCTCCATTTAGATGAGCAGTTCTTC.

The chain's CDR3 is CASTVRGTDNEQFF. CDR3 sequence (DNA): TGTGCCAGCACTGTCCGGGGAACAGACAATGAGCAGTTCTTC. The chain uses TRBV12-3 or TRBV12-4 and TRBJ2-1; a weak D match, TRBD2 (5 bases). V dropped 7 bases and J dropped 5 bases, with 15 bases sitting between them. This CDR3 has 14 amino acids.

This clonotype was counted many times. The chain employs TRBV12-3 or TRBV12-4 and TRBJ1-1; TRBD1 matches 8 bases. There are 15 residues in the CDR3. V was clipped by 1 base and J by 6 bases; unmatched bases: 7. DNA for the CDR3: TGTGCCAGCAGTTTAGGGACAGGGAGTTACGCTGAAGCTTTCTTT. This gives the protein CASSLGTGSYAEAFF.

This clonotype was detected many times. The genes are TRBV28 and TRBJ1-1; TRBD1 is a possible D gene (5 bases). CDR1 is MDHEN, CDR2 SYDVKM, per germline. V lost 1 base to trimming and J lost 3 bases, with 9 bases between them. This CDR3 is 14 amino acids long. CDR3 in amino acids: CASSLSQGYTEAFF. DNA for the CDR3: TGTGCCAGCAGTTTATCCCAGGGTTACACTGAAGCTTTCTTT.

The V call is TRBV27, the J call TRBJ2-7; 10 nucleotides match TRBD2. CDR3 length: 16 residues. Losses at the gene ends were 5 bases for V and 3 bases for J; bases not matched to a gene: 10. In germline, CDR1 is MNHEY, CDR2 SMNVEV (reference sequence). The CDR3 reads CASSRQAGGLNYEQYV. The DNA for the CDR3 is TGTGCCAGCAGTCGACAAGCGGGGGGGCTTAACTACGAGCAGTACGTC.

The sample holds many counts of this clonotype. The rearrangement links TRBV27 to TRBJ2-1; D possibly corresponds to TRBD1 (7 bases). The CDR3 has 15 amino acids. V lost 5 bases and J lost 7, with 18 bases in between. Per germline, CDR1 MNHEY and CDR2 SMNVEV (reference sequence). The CDR3 loop reads CASSINRGRGNEQFF. The CDR3 coding sequence is TGTGCCAGCAGTATAAACAGGGGACGGGGGAATGAGCAGTTCTTC.

This clonotype was detected only a few times. The chain carries TRBV5-4 and TRBJ2-1, with TRBD1 matching 8 bases. This CDR3 is built from 15 residues. V lost 0 bases, J lost 3 bases, and 2 bases stayed unmatched. Germline V lookup: CDR1 SGHNT, CDR2 YYREEE (reference sequence). This CDR3 is CASSLGQGFYNEQFF. Here the CDR3 DNA reads TGTGCCAGCAGCTTGGGACAGGGGTTCTACAATGAGCAGTTCTTC.

This clonotype showed up many times. The rearrangement joins TRBV18 to TRBJ2-1; TRBD2 aligns across 8 bases. The CDR3 contains 14 residues. The V segment lost 2 bases and the J segment 7 bases; nucleotides outside the gene matches: 4. Germline V CDR1 and CDR2: KGHSH, LQKENI. Here the CDR3 DNA reads TGTGCCAGCTCACCAATCGGCGGGAGGAATGAGCAGTTCTTC. Encoded protein: CASSPIGGRNEQFF.